This TCR beta chain was profiled in a study of blood T cells in healthy people across ages. The length of the CDR3 is 14 residues. V lost 4 bases, J lost 8 bases, and 18 bases lay in between. Germline V gene lookup returns CDR1 SGHRS and CDR2 YFSETQ. As to this clonotype: The antigen is not known.

All donors came from Russia, were Caucasian and healthy, and spanned ages about 6 to 100. Drawing of peripheral blood yielded ten milliliters from each donor. Primers used in a second PCR of about 6 to 11 cycles were a sample-barcoded 5' primer and a J-beta primer mix. TCRdb itself ran the 5' RACE reads through MiXCR, one entry per CDR3 protein. Of under 1,000,000 distinct CDR3 sequences in the sample, around 45% were seen once. Overall study findings and caveats: A roughly linear age-dependent decrease characterized TCR beta diversity per million T cells.

This rearrangement joins TRBV5-1 to TRBJ1-2, with D possibly being TRBD1 (6 bases). The sequence was collected from an elderly man in good health. Sequenced sample: blood. The CDR3 loop is CASSPEGGTRGYTF. The CDR3 DNA reads as TGCGCCAGCAGCCCCGAGGGGGGTACGCGAGGCTACACCTTC.